This T cell receptor (beta chain) was found in a study of Ad26.COV2.S vaccination and SARS-CoV-2 variants. Study-wide background: Into the muscle, Ad26.COV2.S was dosed once or twice, 56 days apart. General study points: Those who received vaccine or placebo ended up with similar non-spike TCR breadth. Total responses of T cells may have been underestimated by the analyses of TCR breadth and depth.

CDR3 length: 19 amino acids. Germline lookup yields CDR1 MNHNS and CDR2 SASEGT. V lost 4 bases to trimming and J lost 4 bases, with 26 bases between them. This clone was recorded once. The antigen is not known. Clones were read by immunoSEQ multiplex PCR, and TCRdb kept only the in-frame ones, dropping some. The sample records around 300,000 clones, less than 90% being singletons. Treatment specified: some 20 received Ad26.COV2.S at low or high dose, single or two shots; 5 received placebo; per-sample allocation not given. On day 63 after the first injection, vaccine and placebo recipients gave samples.

Sample: peripheral blood, taken in a trial of Ad26.COV2.S vaccine versus placebo. The source is a person aged 18 to 59 who received the Ad26.COV2.S COVID-19 vaccine or a placebo. This rearrangement joins TRBV6-1 to TRBJ1-3, with D perhaps matching TRBD1 (6 bases). CDR3 DNA sequence: TGTGCCAGCAGTGGGGGAGACAGGTTAAGGCTCCGACTAGGAAACACCATATATTTT. This gives the protein CASSGGDRLRLRLGNTIYF.